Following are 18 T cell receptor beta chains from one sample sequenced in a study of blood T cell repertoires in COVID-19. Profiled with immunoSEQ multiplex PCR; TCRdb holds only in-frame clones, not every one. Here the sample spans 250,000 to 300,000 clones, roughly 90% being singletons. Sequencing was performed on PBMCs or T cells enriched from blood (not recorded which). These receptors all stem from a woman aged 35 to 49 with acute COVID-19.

CDR3 nucleotide sequence: TGTGCCAGCAGCTCTGTGGACAGGGAGCTAGAGACCCAGTACTTC. This gives the protein CASSSVDRELETQYF. The chain joins TRBV5-4 to TRBJ2-5; 8 bases agree with TRBD1. Germline V gives CDR1 SGHNT, CDR2 YYREEE (reference sequence). The CDR3 length is 15 residues. V was clipped by 3 bases and J by 4 bases; unmatched bases: 8.

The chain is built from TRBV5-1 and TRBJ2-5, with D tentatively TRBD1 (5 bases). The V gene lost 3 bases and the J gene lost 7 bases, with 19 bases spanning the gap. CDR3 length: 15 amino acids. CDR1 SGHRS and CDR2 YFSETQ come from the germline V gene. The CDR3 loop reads CASSSLGDSPGTQYF. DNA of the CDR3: TGCGCCAGCAGCTCACTTGGCGACAGTCCGGGGACCCAGTACTTC.

This CDR3 reads CASSLGGIGSSNQPQHF. The CDR3 DNA reads TGTGCCAGCAGCTTGGGTGGGATCGGGAGTAGCAATCAGCCCCAGCATTTT. This sequence joins TRBV5-6 and TRBJ1-5; unclear D gene. Per the germline V gene, CDR1 is SGHDT and CDR2 is YYEEEE. The CDR3 sequence is 17 residues long. Trimming took 0 bases from V and 0 from J, leaving 13 bases between them.

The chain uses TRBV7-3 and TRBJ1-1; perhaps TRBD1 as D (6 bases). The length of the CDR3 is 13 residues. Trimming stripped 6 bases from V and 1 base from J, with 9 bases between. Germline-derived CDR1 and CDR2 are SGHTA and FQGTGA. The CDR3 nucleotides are TGTGCCAGCAGACAGGGCCGGAACACTGAAGCTTTCTTT. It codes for CASRQGRNTEAFF. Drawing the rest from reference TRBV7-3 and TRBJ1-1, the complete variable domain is GAGVSQTPSNKVTEKGKYVELRCDPISGHTALYWYRQSLGQGPEFLIYFQGTGAADDSGLPNDRFFAVRPEGSVSTLKIQRTERGDSAVYLCASRQGRNTEAFFGQGTRLTVV.

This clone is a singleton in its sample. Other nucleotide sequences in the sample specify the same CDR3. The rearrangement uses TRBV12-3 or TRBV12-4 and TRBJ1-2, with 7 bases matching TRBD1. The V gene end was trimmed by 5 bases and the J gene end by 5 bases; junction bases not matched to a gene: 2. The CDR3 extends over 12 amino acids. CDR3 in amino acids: CASSLQGYGYTF. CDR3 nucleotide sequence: TGTGCCAGCAGTCTACAGGGGTATGGCTACACCTTC.

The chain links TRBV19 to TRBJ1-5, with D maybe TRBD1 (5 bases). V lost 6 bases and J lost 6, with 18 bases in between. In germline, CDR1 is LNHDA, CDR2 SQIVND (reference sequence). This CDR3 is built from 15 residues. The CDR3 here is CASRWGEAAGQPQHF. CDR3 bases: TGTGCCAGTAGGTGGGGGGAGGCTGCTGGTCAGCCCCAGCATTTT.

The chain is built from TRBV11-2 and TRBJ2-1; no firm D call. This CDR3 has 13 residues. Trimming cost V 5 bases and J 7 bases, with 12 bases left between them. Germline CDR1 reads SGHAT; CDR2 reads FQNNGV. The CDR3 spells CASSQLAQNEQFF. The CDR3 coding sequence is TGTGCCAGCAGCCAATTAGCCCAGAATGAGCAGTTCTTC.

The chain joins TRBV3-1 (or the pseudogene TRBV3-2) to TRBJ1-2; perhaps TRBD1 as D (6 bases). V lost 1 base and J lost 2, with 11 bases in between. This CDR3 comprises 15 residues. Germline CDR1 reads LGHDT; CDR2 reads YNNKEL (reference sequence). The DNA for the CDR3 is TGTGCCAGCAGCCAAGTATCTACAGGGAACTATGGCTACACCTTC. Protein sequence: CASSQVSTGNYGYTF.

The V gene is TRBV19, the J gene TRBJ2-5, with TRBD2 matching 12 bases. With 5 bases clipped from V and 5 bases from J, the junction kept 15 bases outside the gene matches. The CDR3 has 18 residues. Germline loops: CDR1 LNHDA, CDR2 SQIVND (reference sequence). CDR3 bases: TGTGCCAGTAGTTCTGCAGGGGCTAGCGGGAGGGCCTGGGAGACCCAGTACTTC. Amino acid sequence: CASSSAGASGRAWETQYF. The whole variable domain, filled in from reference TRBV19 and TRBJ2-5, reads DGGITQSPKYLFRKEGQNVTLSCEQNLNHDAMYWYRQDPGQGLRLIYYSQIVNDFQKGDIAEGYSVSREKKESFPLTVTSAQKNPTAFYLCASSSAGASGRAWETQYFGPGTRLLVL.

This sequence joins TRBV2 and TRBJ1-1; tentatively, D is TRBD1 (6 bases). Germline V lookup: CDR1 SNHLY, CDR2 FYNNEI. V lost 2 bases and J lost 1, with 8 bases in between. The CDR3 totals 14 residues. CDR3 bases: TGTGCCAGCAGTGAACGGGGGGCGAACACTGAAGCTTTCTTT. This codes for CASSERGANTEAFF.

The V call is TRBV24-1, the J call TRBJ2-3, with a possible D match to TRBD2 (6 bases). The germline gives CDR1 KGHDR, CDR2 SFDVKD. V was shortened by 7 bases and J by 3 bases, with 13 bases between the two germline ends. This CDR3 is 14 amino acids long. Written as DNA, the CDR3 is TGTGCCACCAGCTGGCGGGATGGGACAGATACGCAGTATTTT. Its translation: CATSWRDGTDTQYF.

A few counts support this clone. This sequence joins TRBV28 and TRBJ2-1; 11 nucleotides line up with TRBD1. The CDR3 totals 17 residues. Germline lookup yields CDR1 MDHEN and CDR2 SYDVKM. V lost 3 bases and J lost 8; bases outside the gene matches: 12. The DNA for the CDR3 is TGTGCCAGCAGTTTCATTCGGACAGGGGGCGGGGTGGATGAGCAGTTCTTC. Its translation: CASSFIRTGGGVDEQFF.

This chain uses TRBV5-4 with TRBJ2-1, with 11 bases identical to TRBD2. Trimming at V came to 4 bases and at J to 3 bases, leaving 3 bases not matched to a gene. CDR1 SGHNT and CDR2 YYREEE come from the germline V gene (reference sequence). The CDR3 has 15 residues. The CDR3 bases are TGTGCCAGCAGCGCAACTAGCGGGAGCTACAATGAGCAGTTCTTC. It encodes CASSATSGSYNEQFF.

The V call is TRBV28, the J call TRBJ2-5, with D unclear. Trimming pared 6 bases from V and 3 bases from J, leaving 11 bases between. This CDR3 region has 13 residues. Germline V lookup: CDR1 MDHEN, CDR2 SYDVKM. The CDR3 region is CASRETAKETQYF. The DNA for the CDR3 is TGTGCCAGCAGGGAGACGGCCAAAGAGACCCAGTACTTC. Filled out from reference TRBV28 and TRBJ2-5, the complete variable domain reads DVKVTQSSRYLVKRTGEKVFLECVQDMDHENMFWYRQDPGLGLRLIYFSYDVKMKEKGDIPEGYSVSREKKERFSLILESASTNQTSMYLCASRETAKETQYFGPGTRLLVL.

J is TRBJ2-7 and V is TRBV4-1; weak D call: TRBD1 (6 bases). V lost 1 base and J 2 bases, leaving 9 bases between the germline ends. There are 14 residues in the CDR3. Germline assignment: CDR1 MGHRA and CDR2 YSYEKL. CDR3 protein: CASSQVSGAYEQYF. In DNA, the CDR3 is TGCGCCAGCAGCCAAGTTTCAGGGGCCTACGAGCAGTACTTC.

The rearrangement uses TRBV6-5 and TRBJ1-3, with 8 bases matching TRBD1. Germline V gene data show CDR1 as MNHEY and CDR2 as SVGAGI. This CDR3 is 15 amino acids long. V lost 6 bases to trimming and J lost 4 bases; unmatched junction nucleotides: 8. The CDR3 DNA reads TGTGCCAGCAGCCCAGGGGGCGCAGGCGGAAACACCATATATTTT. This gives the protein CASSPGGAGGNTIYF.

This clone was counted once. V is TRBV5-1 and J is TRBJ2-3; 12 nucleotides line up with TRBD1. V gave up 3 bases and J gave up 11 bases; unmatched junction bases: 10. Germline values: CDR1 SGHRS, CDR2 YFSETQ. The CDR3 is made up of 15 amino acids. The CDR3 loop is CASSYGTGGLVLQYF. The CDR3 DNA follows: TGCGCCAGCAGCTACGGGACAGGGGGCCTGGTACTGCAGTATTTT.

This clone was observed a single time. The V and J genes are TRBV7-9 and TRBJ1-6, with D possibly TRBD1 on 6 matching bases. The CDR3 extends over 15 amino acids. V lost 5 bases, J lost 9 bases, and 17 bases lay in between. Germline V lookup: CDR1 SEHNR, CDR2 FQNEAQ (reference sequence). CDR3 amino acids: CASSAGGQGSSPLHF. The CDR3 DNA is TGTGCCAGCAGCGCCGGCGGGCAGGGGAGTTCACCCCTCCACTTT.